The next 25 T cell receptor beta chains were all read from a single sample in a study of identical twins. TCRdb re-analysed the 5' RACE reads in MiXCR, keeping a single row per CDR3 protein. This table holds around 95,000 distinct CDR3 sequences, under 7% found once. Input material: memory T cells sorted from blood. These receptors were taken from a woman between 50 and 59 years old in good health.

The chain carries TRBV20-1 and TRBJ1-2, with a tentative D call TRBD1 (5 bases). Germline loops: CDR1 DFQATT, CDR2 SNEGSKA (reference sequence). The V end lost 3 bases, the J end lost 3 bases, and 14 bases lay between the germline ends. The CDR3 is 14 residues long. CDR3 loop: CSARAPGPDYGYTF. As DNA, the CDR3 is TGCAGTGCTAGGGCCCCGGGACCCGACTATGGCTACACCTTC.

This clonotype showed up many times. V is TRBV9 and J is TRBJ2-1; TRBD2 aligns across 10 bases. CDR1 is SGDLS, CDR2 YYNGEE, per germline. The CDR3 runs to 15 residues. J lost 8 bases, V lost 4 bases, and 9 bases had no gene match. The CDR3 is CASSPSGRAIYEQFF. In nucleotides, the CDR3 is TGTGCCAGCAGCCCCAGCGGGAGGGCCATCTATGAGCAGTTCTTC. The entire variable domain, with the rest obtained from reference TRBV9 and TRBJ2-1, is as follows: DSGVTQTPKHLITATGQRVTLRCSPRSGDLSVYWYQQSLDQGLQFLIQYYNGEERAKGNILERFSAQQFPDLHSELNLSSLELGDSALYFCASSPSGRAIYEQFFGPGTRLTVL.

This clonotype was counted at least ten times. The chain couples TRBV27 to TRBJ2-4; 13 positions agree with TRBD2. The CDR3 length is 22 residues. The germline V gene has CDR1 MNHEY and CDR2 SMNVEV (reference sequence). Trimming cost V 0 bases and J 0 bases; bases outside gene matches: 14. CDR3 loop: CASSLSKFGTSGIRLAKNIQYF. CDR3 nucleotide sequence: TGTGCCAGCAGTTTATCGAAGTTTGGGACTAGCGGGATCAGGCTAGCCAAAAACATTCAGTACTTC.

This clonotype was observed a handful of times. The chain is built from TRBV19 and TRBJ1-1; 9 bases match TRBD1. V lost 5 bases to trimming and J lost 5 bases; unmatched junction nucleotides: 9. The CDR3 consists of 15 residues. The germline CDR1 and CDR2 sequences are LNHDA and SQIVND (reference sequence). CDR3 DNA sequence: TGTGCCAGTAGTGGGTACAGGGGGCGCTGGACTGAAGCTTTCTTT. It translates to CASSGYRGRWTEAFF.

CDR3: CASKGGGGYEQYV. The CDR3 coding sequence is TGTGCCAGCAAGGGGGGAGGGGGCTACGAGCAGTACGTC. This chain connects TRBV5-6 to TRBJ2-7; tentative D call: TRBD2 (7 bases). Per the germline V gene, CDR1 is SGHDT and CDR2 is YYEEEE. Trimming shortened V by 6 bases and J by 3 bases, and 13 bases separated the two germline ends. This CDR3 is built from 13 residues.

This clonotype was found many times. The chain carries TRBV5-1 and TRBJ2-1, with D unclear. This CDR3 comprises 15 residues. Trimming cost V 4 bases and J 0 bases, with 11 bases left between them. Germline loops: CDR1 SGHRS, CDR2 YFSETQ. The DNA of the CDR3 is TGCGCCAGCAGCCTCCCGACTGCCTCCTACAATGAGCAGTTCTTC. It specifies CASSLPTASYNEQFF.

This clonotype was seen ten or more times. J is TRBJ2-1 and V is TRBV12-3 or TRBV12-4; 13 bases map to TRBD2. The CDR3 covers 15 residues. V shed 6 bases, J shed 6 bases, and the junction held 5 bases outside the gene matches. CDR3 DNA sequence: TGTGCCAGCAGGCCACTAGCGGGAGGGGGCAATGAGCAGTTCTTC. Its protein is CASRPLAGGGNEQFF.

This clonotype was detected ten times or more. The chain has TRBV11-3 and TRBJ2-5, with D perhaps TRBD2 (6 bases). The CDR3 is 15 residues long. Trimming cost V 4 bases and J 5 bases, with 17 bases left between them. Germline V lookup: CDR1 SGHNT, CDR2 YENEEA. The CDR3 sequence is CASSSQGSGEETQYF. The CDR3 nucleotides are TGTGCCAGCAGCTCCCAAGGCTCGGGAGAGGAGACCCAGTACTTC.

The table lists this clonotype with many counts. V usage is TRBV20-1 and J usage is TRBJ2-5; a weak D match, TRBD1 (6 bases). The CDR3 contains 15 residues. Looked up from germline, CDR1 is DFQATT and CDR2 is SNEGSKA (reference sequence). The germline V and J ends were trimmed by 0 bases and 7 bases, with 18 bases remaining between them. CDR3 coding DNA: TGCAGTGCTAGAGACTTTGACCGTTTAGGGGGGACCCAGTACTTC. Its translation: CSARDFDRLGGTQYF.

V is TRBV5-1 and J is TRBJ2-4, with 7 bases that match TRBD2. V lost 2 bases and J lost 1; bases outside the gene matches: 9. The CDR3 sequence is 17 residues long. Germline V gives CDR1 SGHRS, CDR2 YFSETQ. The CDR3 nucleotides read TGCGCCAGCAGCTTATTAGGCGGGAGAGGTGCCAAAAACATTCAGTACTTC. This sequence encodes CASSLLGGRGAKNIQYF.

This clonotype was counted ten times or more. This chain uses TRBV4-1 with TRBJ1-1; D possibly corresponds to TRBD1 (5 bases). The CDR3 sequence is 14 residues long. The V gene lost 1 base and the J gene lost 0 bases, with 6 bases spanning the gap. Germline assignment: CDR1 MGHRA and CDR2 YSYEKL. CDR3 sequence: CASSQGQLNTEAFF. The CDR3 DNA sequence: TGCGCCAGCAGCCAAGGACAGTTGAACACTGAAGCTTTCTTT.

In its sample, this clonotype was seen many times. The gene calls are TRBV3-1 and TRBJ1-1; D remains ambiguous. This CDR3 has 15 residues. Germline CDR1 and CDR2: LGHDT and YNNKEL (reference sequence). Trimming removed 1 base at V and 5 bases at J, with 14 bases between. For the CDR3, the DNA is TGTGCCAGCAGCCAAGCCTCGGGTCAGGCGACTGAAGCTTTCTTT. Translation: CASSQASGQATEAFF.

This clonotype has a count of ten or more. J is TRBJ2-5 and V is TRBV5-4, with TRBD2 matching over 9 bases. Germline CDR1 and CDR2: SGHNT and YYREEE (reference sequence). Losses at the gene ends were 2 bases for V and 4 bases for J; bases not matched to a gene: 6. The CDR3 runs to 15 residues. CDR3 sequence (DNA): TGTGCCAGCAGCTTTCTCGCGGGAGGGCCAGAGACCCAGTACTTC. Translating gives CASSFLAGGPETQYF.

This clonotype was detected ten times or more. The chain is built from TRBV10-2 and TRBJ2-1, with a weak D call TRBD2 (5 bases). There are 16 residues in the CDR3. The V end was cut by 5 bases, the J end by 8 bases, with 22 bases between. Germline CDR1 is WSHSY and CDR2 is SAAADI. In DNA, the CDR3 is TGCGCCAGCAGTAGAACCCGGAGTACCTTGAGGGATGAGCAGTTCTTC. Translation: CASSRTRSTLRDEQFF.

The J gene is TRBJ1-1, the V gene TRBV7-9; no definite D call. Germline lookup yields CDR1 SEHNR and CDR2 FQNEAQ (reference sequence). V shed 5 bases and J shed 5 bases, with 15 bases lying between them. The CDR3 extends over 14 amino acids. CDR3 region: CASSTTAWATEAFF. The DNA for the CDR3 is TGTGCCAGCAGCACCACCGCCTGGGCGACTGAAGCTTTCTTT.

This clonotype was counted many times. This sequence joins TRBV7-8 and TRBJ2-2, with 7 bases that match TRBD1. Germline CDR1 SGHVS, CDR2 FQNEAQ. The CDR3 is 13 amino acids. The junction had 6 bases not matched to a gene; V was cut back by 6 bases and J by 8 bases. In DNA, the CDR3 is TGTGCCAGCAGTCCTAACAGGGGTGGGGAGCTGTTTTTT. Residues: CASSPNRGGELFF.

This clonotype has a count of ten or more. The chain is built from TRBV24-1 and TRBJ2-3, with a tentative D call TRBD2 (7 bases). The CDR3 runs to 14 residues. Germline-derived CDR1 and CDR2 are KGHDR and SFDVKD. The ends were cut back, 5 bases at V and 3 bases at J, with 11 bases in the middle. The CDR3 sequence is CATSVRGGTDTQYF. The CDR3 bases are TGTGCCACCAGTGTCAGGGGAGGGACAGATACGCAGTATTTT.

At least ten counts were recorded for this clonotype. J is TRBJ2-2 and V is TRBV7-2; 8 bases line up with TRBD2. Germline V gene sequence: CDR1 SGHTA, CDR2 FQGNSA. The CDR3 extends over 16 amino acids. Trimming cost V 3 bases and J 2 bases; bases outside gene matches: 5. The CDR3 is CASSFGGRPNTGELFF. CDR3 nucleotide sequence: TGTGCCAGCAGCTTCGGCGGGAGGCCAAACACCGGGGAGCTGTTTTTT.

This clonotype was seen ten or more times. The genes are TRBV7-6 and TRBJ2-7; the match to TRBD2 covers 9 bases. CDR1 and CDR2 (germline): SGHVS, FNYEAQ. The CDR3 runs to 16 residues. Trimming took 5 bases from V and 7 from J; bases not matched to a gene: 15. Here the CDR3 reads CASSPHQGTSLQEQYF. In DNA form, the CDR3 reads TGTGCCAGCAGCCCCCACCAAGGGACTAGCCTCCAAGAGCAGTACTTC.

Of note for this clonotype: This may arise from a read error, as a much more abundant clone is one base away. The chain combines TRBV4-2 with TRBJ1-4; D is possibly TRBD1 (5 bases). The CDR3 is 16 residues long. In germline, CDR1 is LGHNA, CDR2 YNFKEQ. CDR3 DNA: TGTGCCAGCAGCCCCCACGCGGGGGAAACCAATGAAAAACTGTTGTTT. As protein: CASSPHAGETNEKLLF.

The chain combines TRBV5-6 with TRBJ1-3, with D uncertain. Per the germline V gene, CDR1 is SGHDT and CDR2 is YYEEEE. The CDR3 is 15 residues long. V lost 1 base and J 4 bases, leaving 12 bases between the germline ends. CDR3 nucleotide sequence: TGTGCCAGCAGCTTGCCGTCCGGGGTAGGAAACACCATATATTTT. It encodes CASSLPSGVGNTIYF.

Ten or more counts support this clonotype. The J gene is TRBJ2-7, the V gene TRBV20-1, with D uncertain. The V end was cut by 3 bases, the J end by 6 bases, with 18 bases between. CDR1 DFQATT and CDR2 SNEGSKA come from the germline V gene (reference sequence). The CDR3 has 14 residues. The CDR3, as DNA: TGCAGTGCTAGGGGTGACCAGGCGGTTAGCGAGCAGTACTTC. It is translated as CSARGDQAVSEQYF.

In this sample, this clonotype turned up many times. The CDR3 nucleotides are TGTGCCAGCATCGGCCACAGGGAAGAGACCCAGTACTTC. This codes for CASIGHREETQYF. The J gene is TRBJ2-5, the V gene TRBV2, with D maybe TRBD1 (6 bases). Trimming cost V 7 bases and J 3 bases, with 12 bases left between them. The germline CDR1 and CDR2 sequences are SNHLY and FYNNEI. This CDR3 comprises 13 residues.

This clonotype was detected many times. The DNA of the CDR3 is TGTGCCAGCAGTCTCCCAGGGGTAACCGATGAGCAGTTCTTC. Its translation is CASSLPGVTDEQFF. The J gene is TRBJ2-1, the V gene TRBV2; a possible D gene is TRBD1 (6 bases). Germline V gives CDR1 SNHLY, CDR2 FYNNEI. The length of the CDR3 is 14 residues. With 5 bases removed from V and 8 bases from J, the gap between germline ends came to 16 bases.

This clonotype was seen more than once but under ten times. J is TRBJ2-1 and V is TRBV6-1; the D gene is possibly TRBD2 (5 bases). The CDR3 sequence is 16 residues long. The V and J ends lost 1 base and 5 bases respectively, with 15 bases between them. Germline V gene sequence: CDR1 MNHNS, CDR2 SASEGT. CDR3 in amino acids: CASSEVVPLANNEQFF. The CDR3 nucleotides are TGTGCCAGCAGTGAAGTCGTTCCGCTAGCAAACAATGAGCAGTTCTTC.